Below, 10 T cell receptor beta chains from the same sample are listed, as sequenced in a study of naive CD8 T cells in extremely preterm neonates (dated by TCRdb to 2015 to 2018). Overall study results and their limits: Compared with the older groups, preterm CDR3s were shorter and closer to germline, carrying fewer N additions and showing less junctional trimming.

Which antigens these TCRs recognize remains unknown. A few extremely preterm deliveries, at about 22-27 weeks of gestation, provided the preterm samples. The library relied on the immunoSEQ multiplex PCR assay. TCRdb provides this immuneACCESS table in a form limited to in-frame rearrangements. Some clones are lacking; in checked studies, under half of them reflect an unresolved V gene, and why the rest are absent is not known. This sample holds tens of thousands of clones; around 88% were observed only once. Approximately 1% of the sample goes to the ten largest clones. The material sequenced was naive CD8+ T cells from cord blood. Receptor source: a boy who was born preterm.

This chain uses TRBV4-3 with TRBJ2-7; 10 nucleotides line up with TRBD1. The CDR3 runs 15 residues. CDR1 and CDR2 (germline): LGHNA, YSLEER. V gave up 6 bases and J gave up 3 bases; unmatched junction bases: 8. DNA of the CDR3: TGCGCCAGCAGTTTTCCGGGACAGGGGAACTACGAGCAGTACTTC. It specifies CASSFPGQGNYEQYF.

The rearrangement joins TRBV29-1 to TRBJ1-2; 7 bases agree with TRBD1. CDR1 and CDR2 from the germline V gene are SQVTM and ANQGSEA. V lost 1 base and J lost 6; bases outside the gene matches: 2. The CDR3 is made up of 12 amino acids. The CDR3 DNA sequence: TGCAGCGTTGAAGGACAGGGCGATGGCTACACCTTC. Residues: CSVEGQGDGYTF.

This chain connects TRBV7-2 to TRBJ2-3; 9 nucleotides line up with TRBD2. The ends lost 2 bases at V and 0 bases at J; junction bases unmatched: 3. There are 16 residues in the CDR3. CDR1 and CDR2 from the germline V gene are SGHTA and FQGNSA. The CDR3 spells CASSLRGGASTDTQYF. In DNA, the CDR3 is TGTGCCAGCAGCTTACGCGGGGGGGCTAGCACAGATACGCAGTATTTT.

This chain uses TRBV9 with TRBJ1-6; D perhaps matches TRBD1 (6 bases). The length of the CDR3 is 15 residues. V dropped 4 bases and J dropped 7 bases, with 15 bases sitting between them. Germline values: CDR1 SGDLS, CDR2 YYNGEE. The CDR3 DNA sequence: TGTGCCAGCAGCCTAGGGGGAGTTGAAAATTCACCCCTCCACTTT. It is translated as CASSLGGVENSPLHF. The full variable domain, completed using reference TRBV9 and TRBJ1-6, is DSGVTQTPKHLITATGQRVTLRCSPRSGDLSVYWYQQSLDQGLQFLIQYYNGEERAKGNILERFSAQQFPDLHSELNLSSLELGDSALYFCASSLGGVENSPLHFGNGTRLTVT.

The chain's CDR3 is CASSSGLAYNEQFF. DNA for the CDR3: TGTGCCAGCAGCTCGGGACTAGCCTACAATGAGCAGTTCTTC. V usage is TRBV9 and J usage is TRBJ2-1; 8 bases fit TRBD2. Trimming cost V 4 bases and J 2 bases; bases outside gene matches: 2. This CDR3 spans 14 amino acids. CDR1 is SGDLS, CDR2 YYNGEE, per germline.

The chain joins TRBV29-1 to TRBJ2-2; 7 nucleotides align to TRBD1. With 4 bases clipped from V and 4 bases from J, the junction kept 0 bases outside the gene matches. The CDR3 spans 12 residues. CDR1 is SQVTM and CDR2 is ANQGSEA in the germline V gene. The CDR3 loop is CSVAGGTGELFF. The CDR3 DNA sequence: TGCAGCGTTGCAGGGGGCACCGGGGAGCTGTTTTTT.

The chain combines TRBV9 with TRBJ2-3; D unclear. The V gene lost 0 bases and the J gene lost 6 bases, with 5 bases spanning the gap. Germline lookup yields CDR1 SGDLS and CDR2 YYNGEE. The CDR3 is made up of 12 amino acids. CDR3 amino acids: CASSVAWDTQYF. In nucleotides, the CDR3 is TGTGCCAGCAGCGTAGCTTGGGATACGCAGTATTTT.

The CDR3 loop is CASSRSGTTNEKLFF. The CDR3 DNA reads as TGTGCCAGCAGTAGATCAGGGACAACTAATGAAAAACTGTTTTTT. The chain employs TRBV6-5 and TRBJ1-4; D perhaps matches TRBD1 (5 bases). Germline CDR1 MNHEY, CDR2 SVGAGI. The CDR3 is 15 residues long. Trimming left V 5 bases short and J 0 bases short, with 10 bases between.

The chain is built from TRBV4-3 and TRBJ2-7; 7 bases line up with TRBD2. Germline V gene data show CDR1 as LGHNA and CDR2 as YSLEER. With 0 bases clipped from V and 3 bases from J, the junction kept 2 bases outside the gene matches. This CDR3 spans 14 amino acids. The CDR3 nucleotides read TGCGCCAGCAGCCAAGATTCGGGGGGCTACGAGCAGTACTTC. Translating it yields CASSQDSGGYEQYF.

The chain combines TRBV7-9 with TRBJ2-5, with D maybe TRBD1 (6 bases). Trimming removed 5 bases from V and 0 bases from J, with 7 bases in between. Germline V gives CDR1 SEHNR, CDR2 FQNEAQ (reference sequence). The CDR3 loop spans 13 amino acids. The CDR3 nucleotides are TGTGCCAGCAGCCGGGACAACCAAGAGACCCAGTACTTC. This gives the protein CASSRDNQETQYF.